These 17 T cell receptor beta chains came from one sample sequenced in a study of long-term antiretroviral therapy in people with HIV. Survey-level immunoSEQ v3.0 assays were run. Sequenced by immunoSEQ multiplex PCR; TCRdb stores in-frame clones only, minus some. The sample contains nearly 25,000 clones, 70% to 80% of which appear only once. The specimen was unsorted PBMCs, collected 1.2 years after starting antiretroviral therapy. These receptors came from a middle-aged woman with HIV.

The V gene is TRBV10-1, the J gene TRBJ2-2, with 9 bases identical to TRBD2. With 3 bases clipped from V and 4 bases from J, the junction kept 3 bases outside the gene matches. Per germline, CDR1 WNHNN and CDR2 SYGVQD (reference sequence). CDR3 length: 15 amino acids. The CDR3 reads CASSEWRGGTGELFF. The CDR3 coding sequence is TGCGCCAGCAGTGAATGGCGGGGGGGCACCGGGGAGCTGTTTTTT.

This sequence joins TRBV5-4 and TRBJ1-1; 8 bases map to TRBD1. In germline, CDR1 is SGHNT, CDR2 YYREEE (reference sequence). This CDR3 comprises 15 residues. V lost 2 bases, J lost 3 bases, and 6 bases stayed unmatched. CDR3 amino acids: CASSLQGGRYTEAFF. The CDR3 bases are TGTGCCAGCAGCTTACAGGGGGGCAGGTACACTGAAGCTTTCTTT.

For the CDR3, the DNA is TGCGCCGGCCTAGGCGAGACCGGAGATACGCAGTATTTT. Its protein is CAGLGETGDTQYF. J is TRBJ2-3 and V is TRBV10-2, with unresolved D. V was pared by 11 bases and J by 5 bases, with 17 bases between. This CDR3 is 13 amino acids long. Germline-derived CDR1 and CDR2 are WSHSY and SAAADI.

This chain connects TRBV14 to TRBJ2-7, with 7 bases fitting TRBD2. The V gene end was trimmed by 0 bases and the J gene end by 5 bases; junction bases not matched to a gene: 7. Looked up from germline, CDR1 is SGHDN and CDR2 is FVKESK. The CDR3 loop spans 15 amino acids. The CDR3 coding sequence is TGTGCCAGCAGCCAAGATCAGCGGGGCTTGAACGAGCAGTACTTC. As protein: CASSQDQRGLNEQYF.

The V gene is TRBV7-9, the J gene TRBJ2-1; D gene uncertain. The germline gives CDR1 SEHNR, CDR2 FQNEAQ (reference sequence). This CDR3 is built from 16 residues. V was shortened by 5 bases and J by 3 bases, with 17 bases between the two germline ends. The CDR3 region has the DNA TGTGCCAGCAGCCCGCCTCCCGAGATTCTCTACAATGAGCAGTTCTTC. As protein: CASSPPPEILYNEQFF. Together with reference TRBV7-9 and TRBJ2-1, the CDR3 gives the full variable domain: DTGVSQNPRHKITKRGQNVTFRCDPISEHNRLYWYRQTLGQGPEFLTYFQNEAQLEKSRLLSDRFSAERPKGSFSTLEIQRTEQGDSAMYLCASSPPPEILYNEQFFGPGTRLTVL.

This clone appeared once. In DNA, the CDR3 is TGTGCCAGCAGGAGGCAATCCAATCAGCCCCAGCATTTT. It codes for CASRRQSNQPQHF. J is TRBJ1-5 and V is TRBV2; no clear D. CDR1 is SNHLY, CDR2 FYNNEI, per germline. Between the trimmed V and J ends, which lost 6 bases and 3 bases, there was a span of 9 bases. This CDR3 has 13 residues.

The chain recombines TRBV2 with TRBJ2-5; 7 nucleotides align to TRBD2. The CDR3 has 12 amino acids. Germline-derived CDR1 and CDR2 are SNHLY and FYNNEI. The junction had 6 bases not matched to a gene; V was cut back by 8 bases and J by 6 bases. DNA for the CDR3: TGTGCCAGCGGGAGGGCCTTCCAGACCCAGTACTTC. It is translated as CASGRAFQTQYF.

This clone has just a few counts. This chain joins TRBV6-1 and TRBJ1-1; D gene ambiguous. This CDR3 has 12 residues. The germline V gene has CDR1 MNHNS and CDR2 SASEGT. Trimming cost V 8 bases and J 4 bases, with 11 bases left between them. This CDR3 is CASGREGTEAFF. The CDR3 DNA is TGTGCCAGCGGGAGGGAGGGCACTGAAGCTTTCTTT.

The chain has TRBV7-8 and TRBJ2-5; 7 nucleotides align to TRBD2. Trimming at V came to 4 bases and at J to 5 bases, leaving 1 base not matched to a gene. CDR1 is SGHVS, CDR2 FQNEAQ, per germline. This CDR3 contains 12 residues. The CDR3, as DNA: TGTGCCAGCAGCTGGGGGGGGGAGACCCAGTACTTC. Translated, it gives CASSWGGETQYF.

The chain has TRBV5-4 and TRBJ2-5; tentative D call: TRBD1 (6 bases). The CDR3 spans 14 residues. Germline loops: CDR1 SGHNT, CDR2 YYREEE (reference sequence). Trimming took 4 bases from V and 5 from J, leaving 15 bases between them. The DNA of the CDR3 is TGTGCCAGCAGCGTCAGGGGACGTGGGGAGACCCAGTACTTC. This sequence encodes CASSVRGRGETQYF.

The V and J genes are TRBV30 and TRBJ1-5; no definite D call. This CDR3 has 12 amino acids. Between the trimmed V and J ends, which lost 3 bases and 5 bases, there was a span of 8 bases. Germline V lookup: CDR1 GTSNPN, CDR2 SVGIG (reference sequence). The chain's CDR3 is CAWRGLDQPQHF. CDR3 sequence (DNA): TGTGCCTGGAGGGGGTTGGATCAGCCCCAGCATTTT.

The chain combines TRBV5-4 with TRBJ1-4; D unclear. Trimming removed 3 bases at V and 4 bases at J, with 10 bases between. CDR3 length: 14 amino acids. Per germline, CDR1 SGHNT and CDR2 YYREEE (reference sequence). The CDR3 DNA sequence: TGTGCCAGCAGCTATCCGGGAGATAATGAAAAACTGTTTTTT. Its translation: CASSYPGDNEKLFF.

The rearrangement uses TRBV7-2 and TRBJ2-7; no clear D. Trimming pared 2 bases from V and 0 bases from J, leaving 5 bases between. In germline, CDR1 is SGHTA, CDR2 FQGNSA. The CDR3 has 13 residues. For the CDR3, the DNA is TGTGCCAGCAGCTTAACAATCTCCTACGAGCAGTACTTC. This gives the protein CASSLTISYEQYF.

The chain uses TRBV29-1 and TRBJ1-2, with D possibly being TRBD1 (5 bases). The CDR3 runs 13 residues. The V and J ends lost 5 bases and 3 bases respectively, with 13 bases between them. Germline V gene sequence: CDR1 SQVTM, CDR2 ANQGSEA. The CDR3 DNA is TGCAGCGTTACTTTGGACATCGACTATGGCTACACCTTC. Residues: CSVTLDIDYGYTF.

This chain connects TRBV18 to TRBJ1-1; 7 positions agree with TRBD1. The V gene end was trimmed by 4 bases and the J gene end by 1 base; junction bases not matched to a gene: 3. The CDR3 length is 14 residues. Germline loops: CDR1 KGHSH, CDR2 LQKENI. The CDR3 coding sequence is TGTGCCAGCTCACGACAGGGTCCGAACACTGAAGCTTTCTTT. Translating it yields CASSRQGPNTEAFF.

This chain connects TRBV28 to TRBJ2-7; D is ambiguous. The germline V gene encodes CDR1 MDHEN and CDR2 SYDVKM. Between the trimmed V and J ends, which lost 2 bases and 3 bases, there was a span of 8 bases. CDR3 length: 13 residues. CDR3 sequence: CASSLSVLYEQYF. The CDR3 nucleotides read TGTGCCAGCAGTTTAAGCGTACTCTACGAGCAGTACTTC.

The chain is built from TRBV6-5 and TRBJ2-7, with TRBD1 identical over 10 bases. Unmatched junction bases numbered 8, after V lost 4 bases and J lost 5 bases. Germline loops: CDR1 MNHEY, CDR2 SVGAGI. This CDR3 has 15 residues. DNA for the CDR3: TGTGCCAGCAGTTCGACAGGGGGCCCGCTCCACGAGCAGTACTTC. Its translation is CASSSTGGPLHEQYF.